This passage covers 4 T cell receptor beta chains from one sample sequenced in a study of T cells after yellow fever vaccination. MiXCR, run by TCRdb on the 5' RACE reads, gives a single entry per CDR3 protein. Counted here are approximately 85,000 distinct CDR3 sequences, more than 10% occurring once; the ten biggest clones make up roughly 25%. The starting material was CD8+ T cells not binding an NS4B(214-222) dextramer, sorted from PBMCs, obtained about 20 days after the first yellow fever vaccination. Source of these receptors: a man in his late teens or twenties who received the YFV17D yellow fever vaccine.

The chain links TRBV6-5 to TRBJ2-7; unclear D gene. The germline CDR1 and CDR2 sequences are MNHEY and SVGAGI. This CDR3 region has 16 residues. Trimming pared 0 bases from V and 0 bases from J, leaving 12 bases between. The chain's CDR3 is CASSYSKGTISYEQYF. CDR3 DNA sequence: TGTGCCAGCAGTTACTCGAAGGGTACTATCTCCTACGAGCAGTACTTC.

This clonotype was seen a few times. This chain uses TRBV11-1 with TRBJ2-6; TRBD2 agrees at 7 bases. Germline V CDR1 and CDR2: SGHAT, FQDESV (reference sequence). The CDR3 totals 18 residues. V shed 7 bases, J shed 0 bases, and the junction held 12 bases outside the gene matches. CDR3 nucleotide sequence: TGTGCCAGCAAGGGAGTTGGGGGGGGTTTCTCTGGGGCCAACGTCCTGACTTTC. Its protein product is CASKGVGGGFSGANVLTF.

This clonotype has a handful of counts. V and J are TRBV29-1 and TRBJ2-1; TRBD2 matches 8 bases. CDR3 length: 13 amino acids. J was trimmed by 4 bases and V by 4 bases; bases with no gene match: 3. Germline V gene sequence: CDR1 SQVTM, CDR2 ANQGSEA. The DNA for the CDR3 is TGCAGCGTTGTACTAGCGGAGTACAATGAGCAGTTCTTC. Translated: CSVVLAEYNEQFF.

This clonotype showed up just a few times. The J gene is TRBJ1-6, the V gene TRBV12-3 or TRBV12-4; perhaps TRBD1 as D (5 bases). The CDR3 totals 14 residues. V lost 1 base and J lost 8, with 9 bases in between. Here the CDR3 reads CASSLGRDYSPLHF. The CDR3, as DNA: TGTGCCAGCAGTTTAGGCAGGGATTATTCACCCCTCCACTTT.